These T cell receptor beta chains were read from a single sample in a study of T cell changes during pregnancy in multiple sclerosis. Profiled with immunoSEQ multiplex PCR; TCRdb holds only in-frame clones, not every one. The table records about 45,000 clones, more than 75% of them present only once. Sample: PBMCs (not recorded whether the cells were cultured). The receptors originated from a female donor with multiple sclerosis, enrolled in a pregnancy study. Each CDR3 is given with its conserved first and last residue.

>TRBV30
CAWSGPSYNEQFF
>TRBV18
CASSKSGEAGDYNEQFF
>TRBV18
CASSPSSGTSTDTQYF
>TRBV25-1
CASSIMGANEKLFF
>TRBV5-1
CASSLTGGTGANVLTF
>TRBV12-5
CASGLSSGFNTEAFF
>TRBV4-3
CASSQGRTGNYGYTF
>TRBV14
CASSQEGGYTF
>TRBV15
CATSRVRDSEAFF
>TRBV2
CASSPSAYSNQPQHF
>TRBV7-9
CASSFSGTYEQYF
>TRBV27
CASSLLAGTGGEKLFF
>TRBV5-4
CASSRGTSGRIQETQYF
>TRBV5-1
CASSLAGNYGYTF
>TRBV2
CASRRTAELSYEQYF
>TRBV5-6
CASSGVGRQYF
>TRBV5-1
CASSWDRTNEKLFF
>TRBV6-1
CASSESSANYEQYF
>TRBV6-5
CASSYSMGSGTEAFF
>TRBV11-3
CASSRGTGLAEETQYF
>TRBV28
CASRDTGNTIYF
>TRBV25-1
CASSEWAFTLGETQYF
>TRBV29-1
CSVAQGVGNSNQPQHF
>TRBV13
CASSSGTVNTEAFF
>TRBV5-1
CASSLDGGSGQPQHF
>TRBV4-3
CASSTTGRVELEGYTF
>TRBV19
CASSPSADQPQHF
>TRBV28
CASSLMMGGPYEQYF
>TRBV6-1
CASANLGLNTEAFF
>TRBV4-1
CASSPEVEREGPWDTQYF
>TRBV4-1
CASSQDWDRSYEQYF
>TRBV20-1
CSATDYPEQFF
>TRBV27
CASSIRRGNQPQHF
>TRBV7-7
CASSLGRSYNEQFF
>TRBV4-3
CASSQTKAGSREQYF
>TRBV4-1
CASSRGYRDRGYNEQFF
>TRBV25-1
CASSDRRDGEQFF
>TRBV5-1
CASSYGQGVTTEAFF
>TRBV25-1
CATSDQGRNTEAFF
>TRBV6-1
CASSELAGGYNEQFF
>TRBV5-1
CASSSRTSGSNTGELFF
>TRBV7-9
CASSVRQTKETQYF
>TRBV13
CASSLGFGLDVYEQFF
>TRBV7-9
CASSAVDNEQFF
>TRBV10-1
CASSEQGQGIPFNQPQHF
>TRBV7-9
CASSSTGGNTEAFF
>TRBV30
CAGRRSPTNEKLFF